The 32 T cell receptor beta chains in this list originate from one sample, sequenced in a study of blood T cells in healthy people across ages. Through a sample-barcoded 5' primer and a J-beta primer mix, a second PCR was run for roughly 6 to 12 cycles. Via MiXCR, TCRdb re-called the 5' RACE reads, giving one row per CDR3 protein. The table has 850,000 to 950,000 distinct CDR3 sequences, around 30% seen once; the top ten hold roughly 17%. Sequencing was carried out using blood. The origin of the receptors is a woman older than 75 in good health.

Details on this clonotype: This clone may be a read error of a much larger clone one base away. The rearrangement uses TRBV5-6 and TRBJ2-7; 7 bases agree with TRBD1. J was trimmed by 8 bases and V by 6 bases; bases with no gene match: 8. This CDR3 has 12 amino acids. Germline-derived CDR1 and CDR2 are SGHDT and YYEEEE. This chain's CDR3 is CASNSRQGKQYF. CDR3 DNA: TGTGCCAGCAATTCTCGACAGGGCAAGCAGTACTTC. Based on the CDR3 plus reference TRBV5-6 and TRBJ2-7, the full variable domain is DAGVTQSPTHLIKTRGQQVTLRCSPKSGHDTVSWYQQALGQGPQFIFQYYEEEERQRGNFPDRFSGHQFPNYSSELNVNALLLGDSALYLCASNSRQGKQYFGPGTRLTVT.

This clonotype was counted a few times. The chain has TRBV7-6 and TRBJ1-6; D call uncertain. CDR1 is SGHVS and CDR2 is FNYEAQ in the germline V gene. V was pared by 1 base and J by 0 bases, with 16 bases between. This CDR3 region has 19 residues. The CDR3, as DNA: TGTGCCAGCAGCTTAGGAGACAATTCGCCGAGCTCCTATAATTCACCCCTCCACTTT. Its protein product is CASSLGDNSPSSYNSPLHF.

This chain connects TRBV4-2 to TRBJ1-5, with D perhaps TRBD2 (6 bases). The end of the DNA is better explained by TRBJ2-3, so the J call may be wrong. The germline CDR1 and CDR2 sequences are LGHNA and YNFKEQ. The CDR3 has 14 residues. CDR3 in DNA: TGTGCCAGCAGCCAAGACGCGGGAAATCAGCCCCAGTATTTT. Its translation is CASSQDAGNQPQYF.

Points on this clonotype: This may be a read error, as it is one base from a much larger clone. Likely a read error: the CDR3 ends without its conserved phenylalanine or tryptophan. This chain joins TRBV20-1 and TRBJ1-5; D is unresolved. Germline CDR1 and CDR2: DFQATT and SNEGSKA (reference sequence). The germline V and J ends were trimmed by 6 bases and 2 bases, with 14 bases remaining between them. The CDR3 spans 14 residues. CDR3 coding DNA: TGCAGTGCCCGGACCCCGGGTGGCAATCAGCCCCAGCATGTT. Its translation is CSARTPGGNQPQHV.

There are a few counts of this clonotype. This chain links TRBV5-1 with TRBJ1-4; D may be TRBD1 (5 bases). Trimming stripped 0 bases from V and 8 bases from J, with 14 bases between. The germline CDR1 and CDR2 sequences are SGHRS and YFSETQ. CDR3 size: 15 residues. The CDR3 reads CASSLAGGFGEKLFF. The CDR3 DNA follows: TGCGCCAGCAGCTTGGCTGGGGGGTTTGGCGAAAAACTGTTTTTT.

In this sample, this clonotype turned up a few times. A much larger clone is a single base away; this may be a read error. The chain carries TRBV15 and TRBJ2-3; 7 bases map to TRBD2. CDR1 is LNHNV and CDR2 is YYDKDF in the germline V gene (reference sequence). This CDR3 contains 13 residues. The V gene end was trimmed by 9 bases and the J gene end by 8 bases; junction bases not matched to a gene: 11. CDR3 region: CATGGISSGTQYF. Written as DNA, the CDR3 is TGTGCCACGGGAGGGATTAGTTCAGGTACGCAGTATTTT.

Regarding this clonotype: A much larger clone is a single base away; this may be a read error. This chain joins TRBV27 and TRBJ1-2; D possibly corresponds to TRBD1 (5 bases). The CDR3 is 15 residues long. V lost 8 bases to trimming and J lost 6 bases, with 22 bases between them. Looked up from germline, CDR1 is MNHEY and CDR2 is SMNVEV (reference sequence). The DNA for the CDR3 is TGTGCCAGCGGTTCAATACAGGAACGGTTCAATGGCTACACCTTC. It codes for CASGSIQERFNGYTF.

This clonotype was counted a few times. A much larger clone sits a single nucleotide away, making a read error possible. This chain joins TRBV20-1 and TRBJ2-7; 7 bases are a match to TRBD1. This CDR3 is 15 amino acids long. J was trimmed by 2 bases and V by 6 bases; bases with no gene match: 13. Germline CDR1 is DFQATT and CDR2 is SNEGSKA (reference sequence). CDR3 DNA: TGCAGTGCCCCAGACGGGACAGAGTCAACCTACGAGCAGTACTTC. Residues: CSAPDGTESTYEQYF.

With respect to this clonotype: A much larger clone lies one base from this, so it may be a read error. This chain links TRBV7-2 with TRBJ1-2, with D unclear. Deletions cut 5 bases from V and 7 bases from J, with 11 bases between. The CDR3 has 12 amino acids. Per germline, CDR1 SGHTA and CDR2 FQGNSA. As DNA, the CDR3 is TGTGCCAGCAGCGTCCGAGGAGGTGGCTACACCTTC. It encodes CASSVRGGGYTF. Looking up the rest from reference TRBV7-2 and TRBJ1-2 gives the full variable domain: GAGVSQSPSNKVTEKGKDVELRCDPISGHTALYWYRQSLGQGLEFLIYFQGNSAPDKSGLPSDRFSAERTGGSVSTLTIQRTQQEDSAVYLCASSVRGGGYTFGSGTRLTVV.

This clonotype was observed a handful of times. V and J are TRBV2 and TRBJ2-1, with 9 bases lining up with TRBD2. V dropped 3 bases and J dropped 7; count of bases not matched to a gene: 4. The CDR3 covers 14 residues. Germline CDR1 SNHLY, CDR2 FYNNEI. The CDR3 spells CASSDSGRQNEQFF. The CDR3 DNA reads as TGTGCCAGCAGTGACAGCGGGAGGCAGAATGAGCAGTTCTTC.

V usage is TRBV3-1 and J usage is TRBJ2-7, with 9 bases lining up with TRBD2. The DNA end is a closer match to TRBJ2-4, so the J assignment may be wrong. There are 15 residues in the CDR3. CDR1 and CDR2 from the germline V gene are LGHDT and YNNKEL (reference sequence). The CDR3, as DNA: TGTGCCAGCAGCCAGTTACTAGCGGGCAAAAACATTCAGTACTTC. Translating it yields CASSQLLAGKNIQYF.

This chain uses TRBV3-1 with TRBJ1-2; 7 bases line up with TRBD1. Trimming at V came to 9 bases and at J to 8 bases, leaving 9 bases not matched to a gene. CDR1 is LGHDT and CDR2 is YNNKEL in the germline V gene (reference sequence). The CDR3 sequence is 12 residues long. In DNA, the CDR3 is TGTGCCAGTTTCAACGCAGGGGGAGGCTACACCTTC. It translates to CASFNAGGGYTF.

As concerns this clonotype: A junction boundary mismatches the germline segment, possibly from a read error. This chain's CDR3 is CASSEGLKTEAFF. In nucleotides, the CDR3 is TGTGCCAGCAGTGAAGGACTGAAGACTGAAGCTTTCTTT. V and J are TRBV6-5 and TRBJ1-1, with D hard to call. CDR3 length equals 13 residues. The V gene's germline CDR1 is MNHEY and CDR2 SVGAGI.

This clonotype was recorded at least ten times. The rearrangement links TRBV5-1 to TRBJ2-1; 14 nucleotides match TRBD2. The CDR3 has 16 amino acids. Germline CDR1 is SGHRS and CDR2 is YFSETQ. V was pared by 3 bases and J by 10 bases, with 9 bases of the junction left unmatched. The CDR3 spells CASSSGGLAGAAEQFF. CDR3 DNA: TGCGCCAGCAGCTCGGGGGGACTAGCGGGGGCCGCGGAGCAGTTCTTC.

The table lists this clonotype with many counts. The rearrangement links TRBV18 to TRBJ2-5; D call uncertain. Germline CDR1 KGHSH, CDR2 LQKENI. Trimming shortened V by 3 bases and J by 3 bases, and 11 bases separated the two germline ends. The CDR3 has 14 residues. In DNA form, the CDR3 reads TGTGCCAGCTCACCCACGACTGGAGAAGAGACCCAGTACTTC. Translated, it gives CASSPTTGEETQYF.

There are a few counts of this clonotype. This sequence joins TRBV6-1 and TRBJ2-1; TRBD2 agrees at 9 bases. CDR1 and CDR2 from the germline V gene are MNHNS and SASEGT. The CDR3 is made up of 15 amino acids. The V and J ends lost 4 bases and 5 bases, in that order; junction bases with no gene match: 6. CDR3 protein: CASSGSGGLHNEQFF. The DNA for the CDR3 is TGTGCCAGCAGTGGAAGCGGGGGGCTGCACAATGAGCAGTTCTTC.

The chain recombines TRBV28 with TRBJ2-1, with 9 bases matching TRBD2. J lost 2 bases, V lost 5 bases, and 4 bases had no gene match. CDR1 is MDHEN, CDR2 SYDVKM, per germline. CDR3 length equals 15 residues. The CDR3 is CASSPVAGAYNEQFF. In nucleotides, the CDR3 is TGTGCCAGCAGTCCAGTAGCGGGGGCCTACAATGAGCAGTTCTTC.

As to this clonotype: One junction end disagrees with the germline gene, perhaps due to a read error. The chain joins TRBV3-1 to TRBJ1-5; no reliable D call. The CDR3 spans 13 residues. Germline V CDR1 and CDR2: LGHDT, YNNKEL (reference sequence). The CDR3 region has the DNA TGTGCCAGCAGCCAAGCTCGGGGAGGACCCCGGCATTTT. Protein: CASSQARGGPRHF.

As regards this clonotype: A single base separates this from a much larger clone, so it may be a read error. This chain connects TRBV11-2 to TRBJ2-7, with 8 bases aligning to TRBD1. J gave up 7 bases and V 4 bases, and 6 bases lay outside the gene matches. CDR1 and CDR2 (germline): SGHAT, FQNNGV. The CDR3 consists of 13 residues. CDR3 residues: CASSSGQGNEQYF. CDR3 in DNA: TGTGCCAGCAGCTCCGGACAGGGAAATGAGCAGTACTTC.

The chain combines TRBV20-1 with TRBJ1-3; D not resolved. The V end lost 0 bases, the J end lost 0 bases, and 6 bases lay between the germline ends. The germline gives CDR1 DFQATT, CDR2 SNEGSKA (reference sequence). This CDR3 region has 14 residues. The CDR3 spells CSARDDTSGNTIYF. CDR3 DNA sequence: TGCAGTGCTAGAGATGACACCTCTGGAAACACCATATATTTT.

This chain connects TRBV5-1 to TRBJ2-1; D ambiguous. The germline V gene has CDR1 SGHRS and CDR2 YFSETQ. The CDR3 has 14 amino acids. V was cut by 0 bases and J by 8 bases, with 12 bases left in between. CDR3 sequence (DNA): TGCGCCAGCAGCTTGGCACTGGGGATGGATGAGCAGTTCTTC. Its protein is CASSLALGMDEQFF.

As regards this clonotype: This may be a read error, as it is one base from a much larger clone. V gene TRBV6-2 or TRBV6-3 combines with J gene TRBJ1-1, with TRBD1 as a possible D gene (6 bases). The CDR3 contains 14 residues. From germline, CDR1 is MNHEY and CDR2 SVGEGT. CDR3 residues: CVSSRSETGTEAFF. The CDR3 nucleotides are TGTGTCAGCAGCCGATCGGAAACAGGGACTGAAGCTTTCTTT.

Concerning this clonotype itself: A much more abundant neighbour one base away suggests this may be a read error. The rearrangement links TRBV12-3 or TRBV12-4 to TRBJ2-3, with D hard to call. Trimming took 6 bases from V and 0 from J, leaving 19 bases between them. CDR3 length equals 17 residues. The CDR3, as DNA: TGTGCCAGCAGAGACAACGCTTGTAAAGCTAGCACAGATACGCAGTATTTT. Protein: CASRDNACKASTDTQYF.

This clonotype was counted at least ten times. The CDR3 bases are TGTGCCTGTGGGGAGAACTACAATGAGCAGTTCTTC. Translating it yields CACGENYNEQFF. The chain links TRBV27 to TRBJ2-1, with D maybe TRBD2 (5 bases). This CDR3 region has 12 residues. CDR1 is MNHEY and CDR2 is SMNVEV in the germline V gene (reference sequence). V was shortened by 11 bases and J by 3 bases, with 11 bases between the two germline ends.

This clonotype turned up a few times. The rearrangement links TRBV2 to TRBJ2-7; 10 bases line up with TRBD2. V gave up 6 bases and J gave up 7 bases; unmatched junction bases: 12. Germline-derived CDR1 and CDR2 are SNHLY and FYNNEI. This CDR3 spans 15 amino acids. CDR3 in DNA: TGTGCCAGCAGCCTAGCGGGGGTTGGTCGCAATGAGCAGTACTTC. Amino acid sequence: CASSLAGVGRNEQYF.

There are many counts of this clonotype. The V and J genes are TRBV5-1 and TRBJ2-1, with D unresolved. The length of the CDR3 is 16 residues. The V end lost 0 bases, the J end lost 4 bases, and 14 bases lay between the germline ends. CDR1 is SGHRS, CDR2 YFSETQ, per germline. The CDR3 reads CASSLASGVGYNEQFF. DNA for the CDR3: TGCGCCAGCAGCTTGGCCAGTGGGGTTGGTTACAATGAGCAGTTCTTC.

This clonotype came up many times. CDR3 protein: CSARDQRGWNTQYF. The CDR3, as DNA: TGCAGTGCTAGAGATCAGCGGGGGTGGAATACGCAGTATTTT. This chain links TRBV20-1 with TRBJ2-3, with 8 nucleotides matching TRBD2. This CDR3 is built from 14 residues. After removal of 0 bases from V and 7 bases from J, the junction contained 6 bases not matched to a gene. From germline, CDR1 is DFQATT and CDR2 SNEGSKA (reference sequence).

This clonotype was detected ten times or more. J is TRBJ2-1 and V is TRBV20-1; TRBD2 might be the D (8 bases). This CDR3 region has 14 residues. Germline lookup yields CDR1 DFQATT and CDR2 SNEGSKA (reference sequence). V lost 6 bases to trimming and J lost 10 bases, with 22 bases between them. This chain's CDR3 is CSAGGGGPKGEQFF. The CDR3 DNA is TGCAGTGCAGGGGGCGGGGGGCCAAAGGGGGAGCAGTTCTTC.

The chain has TRBV11-3 and TRBJ2-6, with D possibly called TRBD1 or TRBD2 (5 bases each). Germline loops: CDR1 SGHNT, CDR2 YENEEA. The CDR3 has 16 amino acids. V lost 0 bases, J lost 3 bases, and 9 bases lay in between. The CDR3 sequence is CASSLDGGFGANVLTF. DNA for the CDR3: TGTGCCAGCAGCTTAGATGGGGGTTTTGGGGCCAACGTCCTGACTTTC.

This clonotype was counted only a few times. This chain uses TRBV10-2 with TRBJ2-5; 7 bases line up with TRBD1. Trimming at V came to 2 bases and at J to 5 bases, leaving 8 bases not matched to a gene. The CDR3 consists of 15 residues. Germline V lookup: CDR1 WSHSY, CDR2 SAAADI. CDR3 DNA: TGCGCCAGCAGTGAGACCCAACAGGGGAAGGAGACCCAGTACTTC. Amino acids: CASSETQQGKETQYF.

This clonotype was counted at least ten times. The J gene is TRBJ2-1, the V gene TRBV6-2 or TRBV6-3, with D hard to call. The CDR3 loop spans 12 amino acids. V was clipped by 6 bases and J by 3 bases, with 6 bases between them. In germline, CDR1 is MNHEY, CDR2 SVGEGT. The CDR3 sequence is CASRVGYNEQFF. The CDR3, as DNA: TGTGCCAGCAGAGTGGGCTACAATGAGCAGTTCTTC.

Ten or more counts support this clonotype. V is TRBV29-1 and J is TRBJ2-3; 11 bases line up with TRBD2. Germline trimming cut 3 bases from V and 8 bases from J; bases unmatched to any gene: 7. The CDR3 runs 14 residues. Germline V gene lookup returns CDR1 SQVTM and CDR2 ANQGSEA. CDR3 nucleotide sequence: TGCAGCGTTGATAGGGCTAGCGGGGGGTTTACGCAGTATTTT. Translating it yields CSVDRASGGFTQYF.